Each of the 27 T cell receptor beta chains below was sequenced from the same sample in a study of T cells expressing NK-cell markers. TCRdb reprocessed the 5' RACE reads and stores each CDR3 protein as one record, lacking DNA. This sample's table has 250,000 to 300,000 distinct CDR3 sequences. Sequencing was performed on blood T cells: a sorted CD56 or NKG2C T cell subset, CD4+ or CD8+ T cells, or bulk PBMC T cells (not recorded which). Source of these receptors: a young man in good health.

J is TRBJ2-3 and V is TRBV20-1; as DNA is missing, the TRBD2 call by TCRdb cannot be tested. The length of the CDR3 is 14 residues. In germline, CDR1 is DFQATT, CDR2 SNEGSKA (reference sequence). The CDR3 sequence: CSASGGSFLDTQYF.

CDR3 region: CASSQGQRISPLHF. This chain connects TRBV12-3 or TRBV12-4 to TRBJ1-6; checking the TCRdb D call of TRBD1 is not possible without DNA. There are 14 residues in the CDR3.

The genes are TRBV6-5 and TRBJ2-2. Germline CDR1 MNHEY, CDR2 SVGAGI. CDR3 length equals 15 residues. The CDR3: CASSTQSTATGELFF.

V usage is TRBV7-2 and J usage is TRBJ2-5. The CDR3 length is 15 residues. The germline gives CDR1 SGHTA, CDR2 FQGNSA. The CDR3 here is CASSRRTIHQETQYF.

The rearrangement joins TRBV12-3 or TRBV12-4 to TRBJ2-7. The CDR3 is 14 amino acids. This chain's CDR3 is CASSIKRGGNEQYF.

V gene TRBV6-1 combines with J gene TRBJ2-2; the D gene TCRdb calls, TRBD2, cannot be checked with no DNA. The CDR3 is 16 residues long. CDR1 MNHNS and CDR2 SASEGT come from the germline V gene. The CDR3 here is CASSALAGGYTGELFF.

The chain combines TRBV2 with TRBJ1-1. The CDR3 consists of 13 residues. Germline-derived CDR1 and CDR2 are SNHLY and FYNNEI. The CDR3 sequence: CASSVWGGTEAFF.

This chain uses TRBV12-3 or TRBV12-4 with TRBJ2-3; absent DNA, TCRdb's TRBD2 call cannot be checked. CDR3 length: 15 amino acids. CDR3 sequence: CASSYGLAGADTQYF.

The chain carries TRBV29-1 and TRBJ2-5; without DNA, the TCRdb call of TRBD1 cannot be checked. This CDR3 is 13 amino acids long. Germline CDR1 and CDR2: SQVTM and ANQGSEA. The CDR3 loop is CSATGTELQTQYF.

The rearrangement links TRBV5-1 to TRBJ2-2; TCRdb picks TRBD2, but there is no DNA to check that call. The CDR3 has 14 amino acids. Germline assignment: CDR1 SGHRS and CDR2 YFSETQ. The CDR3 loop reads CASSLDEGTGELFF.

CDR3 residues: CSVVFQGGGELFF. The V call is TRBV29-1, the J call TRBJ2-2; there is no DNA to check the TCRdb D call of TRBD1. Germline CDR1 is SQVTM and CDR2 is ANQGSEA. This CDR3 has 13 residues.

This chain links TRBV29-1 with TRBJ2-2; TCRdb's D call of TRBD1 is untestable without DNA. Looked up from germline, CDR1 is SQVTM and CDR2 is ANQGSEA. This CDR3 region has 13 residues. This CDR3 reads CSIGTVLNGELFF.

The CDR3 protein is CASSIPMLATEAFF. This chain links TRBV19 with TRBJ1-1. This CDR3 has 14 residues. Germline CDR1 is LNHDA and CDR2 is SQIVND (reference sequence).

The chain links TRBV20-1 to TRBJ2-3; the D call of TRBD1 rests on TCRdb alone, since no DNA is present to check it. CDR1 is DFQATT and CDR2 is SNEGSKA in the germline V gene (reference sequence). The CDR3 covers 16 residues. The CDR3 loop reads CSAPDPTGKLGNTQYF.

The V gene is TRBV28, the J gene TRBJ2-3; as DNA is missing, the TRBD2 call by TCRdb cannot be tested. Germline V gene data show CDR1 as MDHEN and CDR2 as SYDVKM. The CDR3 has 14 residues. CDR3 sequence: CASSASGLRDTQYF. The variable domain in full, with the rest retrieved from reference TRBV28 and TRBJ2-3, is DVKVTQSSRYLVKRTGEKVFLECVQDMDHENMFWYRQDPGLGLRLIYFSYDVKMKEKGDIPEGYSVSREKKERFSLILESASTNQTSMYLCASSASGLRDTQYFGPGTRLTVL.

The chain couples TRBV28 to TRBJ2-7; no DNA is available, so the TRBD2 call from TCRdb remains unchecked. Germline V gene lookup returns CDR1 MDHEN and CDR2 SYDVKM. This CDR3 is built from 12 residues. The CDR3 sequence is CASSAGLGEQYF.

The V call is TRBV4-2, the J call TRBJ2-7; as DNA is missing, the TRBD1 call by TCRdb cannot be tested. Germline values: CDR1 LGHNA, CDR2 YNFKEQ. The CDR3 covers 14 residues. The CDR3 is CASSQGTGGNEQYF.

The V call is TRBV20-1, the J call TRBJ2-7; TCRdb's D call of TRBD1 is untestable without DNA. Germline CDR1 DFQATT, CDR2 SNEGSKA (reference sequence). The CDR3 extends over 14 amino acids. CDR3 in amino acids: CSAHYAQGAHEQYF.

This rearrangement joins TRBV12-3 or TRBV12-4 to TRBJ2-2; the D gene TCRdb calls, TRBD1, cannot be checked with no DNA. The CDR3 length is 17 residues. The chain's CDR3 is CASRPDRAAWDTGELFF.

The CDR3 protein is CASSLASSLGETQYF. The gene calls are TRBV7-2 and TRBJ2-5; the D gene TCRdb calls, TRBD2, cannot be checked with no DNA. The CDR3 length is 15 residues. Germline values: CDR1 SGHTA, CDR2 FQGNSA.

The chain joins TRBV6-5 to TRBJ2-1. Per the germline V gene, CDR1 is MNHEY and CDR2 is SVGAGI. CDR3 length: 12 amino acids. CDR3 residues: CARRQMEHEQFF.

This chain connects TRBV20-1 to TRBJ2-5; TCRdb outputs TRBD2, but without DNA this stays unchecked. CDR1 and CDR2 (germline): DFQATT, SNEGSKA (reference sequence). The CDR3 covers 14 residues. CDR3 region: CSARDLARVGTQYF.

This chain uses TRBV20-1 with TRBJ2-1; as DNA is missing, the TRBD1 call by TCRdb cannot be tested. This CDR3 has 15 residues. Germline V lookup: CDR1 DFQATT, CDR2 SNEGSKA (reference sequence). CDR3 amino acids: CSARDFRDTYNEQFF.

This rearrangement joins TRBV2 to TRBJ2-3; the TRBD2 assignment by TCRdb is unverifiable without DNA. Germline V gene data show CDR1 as SNHLY and CDR2 as FYNNEI. The CDR3 is made up of 16 amino acids. The CDR3 region is CASSIAGGSSTDTQYF. The variable domain in full, with the rest retrieved from reference TRBV2 and TRBJ2-3, is EPEVTQTPSHQVTQMGQEVILRCVPISNHLYFYWYRQILGQKVEFLVSFYNNEISEKSEIFDDQFSVERPDGSNFTLKIRSTKLEDSAMYFCASSIAGGSSTDTQYFGPGTRLTVL.

This sequence joins TRBV18 and TRBJ1-6. The CDR3 spans 15 residues. Germline V CDR1 and CDR2: KGHSH, LQKENI. The CDR3 here is CASSPDGAYNSPLHF.

The rearrangement uses TRBV6-1 and TRBJ2-5; TCRdb indicates TRBD2, and absent DNA this call remains unverified. Germline V gives CDR1 MNHNS, CDR2 SASEGT. CDR3 length: 17 amino acids. CDR3 loop: CASSGGASGSPRETQYF.

The V call is TRBV12-3 or TRBV12-4, the J call TRBJ1-5; checking the TCRdb D call of TRBD1 is not possible without DNA. The CDR3 runs to 15 residues. CDR3 region: CASSLMGQGNQPQHF.